Listed below are T cell receptor beta chains from one sample, sequenced in a study of T cells in Graves' hyperthyroidism and ophthalmopathy. TCRdb reanalysed the multiplex PCR reads using MiXCR and keeps one entry per CDR3 protein. Of fewer than 400,000 distinct CDR3 sequences in the sample, about 14% are singletons; the top ten hold under 30%. The sequenced sample consisted of blood. All receptors come from a man aged 50 to 60 with Graves' ophthalmopathy. Both conserved end residues are part of each CDR3. D genes are given only for firm matches. Clone size is not always given. Where it is, it says once, few, many or a class for expanded clones.

CDR3 length,V gene,clone size,J gene,D gene,CDR3 protein
13,TRBV29-1,many,TRBJ2-7,TRBD2,CSVSIAGAYEQYF
17,TRBV24-1,.,TRBJ2-2,.,CATSDLLAGSNTGELFF
13,TRBV30,many,TRBJ1-4,TRBD1,CAWRSTGVEKLFF
14,TRBV3-1,many,TRBJ2-3,.,CASSSRLSTDTQYF
14,TRBV6-1,many,TRBJ2-7,.,CASSEALPSYEQYF
14,TRBV11-2,many,TRBJ2-5,.,CASSLEAKGETQYF
13,TRBV24-1,many,TRBJ2-7,.,CATSDFGGDEQYF
15,TRBV19,.,TRBJ2-3,TRBD2,CASSLLSGDTDTQYF
17,TRBV28,many,TRBJ2-1,TRBD1,CASSPQSGGSPYNEQFF
15,TRBV12-3/TRBV12-4,.,TRBJ1-6,.,CANSWEALTQSPLHF
16,TRBV2,many,TRBJ2-1,.,CASVENERITYNEQFF
14,TRBV29-1,.,TRBJ2-7,TRBD2,CSVRVAGGTDEQYF
16,TRBV7-6,.,TRBJ2-1,TRBD2,CASSPRTSGDYNEQFF
14,TRBV7-2,.,TRBJ2-7,TRBD1,CASSPGQGISEQYF
15,TRBV4-1,.,TRBJ2-5,.,CASSPPTGAAETQYF
14,TRBV12-3/TRBV12-4,many,TRBJ1-6,.,CASSWALKNSPLHF
15,TRBV6-1,.,TRBJ1-3,.,CASSELLPSGNTIYF
15,TRBV20-1,many,TRBJ1-1,.,CSASGGRPGGGEAFF
13,TRBV6-2/TRBV6-3,.,TRBJ1-1,TRBD1,CASIPTGAPEAFF
13,TRBV2,many,TRBJ2-4,.,CASRTLAKNIQYF
13,TRBV10-1,many,TRBJ2-1,.,CASRARGRNEQFF
16,TRBV20-1,many,TRBJ2-6,TRBD2,CSASSGDGSGANVLTF
14,TRBV5-1,.,TRBJ2-5,.,CASSLEAAEETQYF
15,TRBV20-1,many,TRBJ1-1,TRBD1,CSARRPDRLNTEAFF
13,TRBV5-1,.,TRBJ2-1,TRBD2,CASTGLAFHEQFF
15,TRBV2,many,TRBJ1-4,TRBD1,CASSSQGKLGEKLFF
13,TRBV11-3,.,TRBJ1-2,.,CASSWDNGNGYTF
16,TRBV12-3/TRBV12-4,.,TRBJ1-2,.,CASSEWGGASARGYTF
19,TRBV18,.,TRBJ1-5,.,CASSPVISGDPYSNQPQHF
13,TRBV5-1,few,TRBJ1-1,.,CASNWEGNTEAFF
14,TRBV6-4,few,TRBJ1-5,.,CASSETVSNQPQHF
15,TRBV20-1,many,TRBJ2-7,TRBD1,CSARINRDRGLEQYF
14,TRBV6-1,few,TRBJ2-3,TRBD1,CASKLQGWADTQYF
12,TRBV30,many,TRBJ1-2,.,CAWTPDAPGYTF
13,TRBV24-1,.,TRBJ2-3,.,CATSDGSRDTQYF
15,TRBV2,many,TRBJ2-5,TRBD2,CASSEVSPGTSSQYF
14,TRBV6-1,many,TRBJ1-5,TRBD1,CASSEMSTGEPQHF
13,TRBV6-1,many,TRBJ1-1,.,CASSGWVNTEAFF
14,TRBV5-1,few,TRBJ2-5,.,CASSYPDSQETQYF
14,TRBV13,many,TRBJ2-3,.,CASSSIGSTDTQYF
14,TRBV12-3/TRBV12-4,few,TRBJ2-4,.,CASTQLTDQDIQYF
17,TRBV24-1,many,TRBJ2-1,TRBD2,CATSDFGSGRAQNEQFF
11,TRBV11-2,many,TRBJ2-7,.,CASSRIGEQYF
12,TRBV30,many,TRBJ2-7,TRBD1,CAWGDRFDEQYF
15,TRBV27,many,TRBJ2-5,TRBD2,CASSLLAVEGETQYF
15,TRBV6-6,many,TRBJ2-5,.,CASSYSTGYQETQYF
13,TRBV5-6,few,TRBJ1-1,.,CASSLSWGAEAFF
15,TRBV19,few,TRBJ1-1,TRBD1,CASSISQGAHTEAFF